The 5 T cell receptor beta chains given below trace back to one sample, sequenced in a study of T cell responses to AZD1222 COVID-19 vaccine. TCRdb's copy holds only in-frame clones and misses some; the assay was immunoSEQ multiplex PCR. This sample has tens of thousands of clones, with approximately 90% found just once. Here the sequenced sample was peripheral blood, taken 28 days after the second dose of the MenACWY control vaccine. The receptor set was obtained from an adult who received the MenACWY meningococcal vaccine as a control.

This chain uses TRBV5-1 with TRBJ1-1; D might be TRBD1 (5 bases). V was trimmed by 3 bases and J by 4 bases, leaving 16 bases between them. CDR1 is SGHRS and CDR2 is YFSETQ in the germline V gene. The CDR3 spans 15 residues. The CDR3 protein is CASSSAGPPSTEAFF. CDR3 DNA sequence: TGCGCCAGCAGCTCGGCGGGACCCCCGTCCACTGAAGCTTTCTTT.

The chain joins TRBV5-1 to TRBJ2-7; 7 bases map to TRBD1. The germline V gene encodes CDR1 SGHRS and CDR2 YFSETQ. V was clipped by 5 bases and J by 2 bases; unmatched bases: 13. The CDR3 loop spans 16 amino acids. This CDR3 reads CASSWTRDSLTYEQYF. DNA of the CDR3: TGCGCCAGCAGTTGGACCCGGGACAGTCTCACCTACGAGCAGTACTTC.

This clone appeared a single time. CDR3 sequence reads: CASSPRTRPSGANVLTF. The CDR3 DNA follows: TGTGCCAGCAGCCCTCGGACACGACCCTCTGGGGCCAACGTCCTGACTTTC. The chain links TRBV7-9 to TRBJ2-6, with D maybe TRBD1 (5 bases). The CDR3 consists of 17 residues. Germline V gene lookup returns CDR1 SEHNR and CDR2 FQNEAQ (reference sequence). Trimming removed 5 bases from V and 0 bases from J, with 14 bases in between.

Here the CDR3 DNA reads TGTGCCAGCAGCCAAGTGGGACAGGGGTATGGCTACACCTTC. Translated, it gives CASSQVGQGYGYTF. This chain joins TRBV14 and TRBJ1-2; 10 bases are a match to TRBD1. Germline CDR1 reads SGHDN; CDR2 reads FVKESK. The trim removed 1 base at V and 5 bases at J, leaving 1 base unmatched. The CDR3 extends over 14 amino acids.

The chain uses TRBV28 and TRBJ1-2; 9 bases line up with TRBD1. The junction had 6 bases not matched to a gene; V was cut back by 5 bases and J by 8 bases. The CDR3 sequence is 13 residues long. From germline, CDR1 is MDHEN and CDR2 SYDVKM. The chain's CDR3 is CASSRTGVYGYTF. Written as DNA, the CDR3 is TGTGCCAGCAGTAGGACAGGGGTGTACGGCTACACCTTC.